The present TCR beta chain was sequenced within a study of blood T cell repertoires in COVID-19. Study-wide background: Italy, Spain and the United States were the sources of the convalescent and acute COVID-19 samples.

The V end was cut by 3 bases, the J end by 4 bases, with 14 bases between. Germline V CDR1 and CDR2: KGHDR, SFDVKD. This CDR3 has 15 amino acids. Seattle enrolled patients during active infection and tracked them longitudinally. Methods used by the authors: Estimation of nucleated cell counts relied on the amplification of reference gene primers. The table came from immunoSEQ multiplex PCR; TCRdb's copy has only in-frame clones and leaves some out. That table supplies the V and J calls and clone size; D and trimming were determined from the DNA. The sample shows over 200,000 clones, around 92% of them seen only once.

The chain combines TRBV24-1 with TRBJ2-5; D is perhaps TRBD1 (5 bases). The source is a person aged 18 to 30 with COVID-19, enrolled during active disease. Material for sequencing was peripheral blood. The CDR3 sequence is CATSDPTVMGETQYF. Here the CDR3 DNA reads TGTGCCACCAGTGATCCGACAGTGATGGGAGAGACCCAGTACTTC.